These 19 T cell receptor beta chains were all obtained from the same sample, sequenced in a study of CD8+CD57+ T cells in acquired aplastic anemia. Genomic DNA constituted the template upon which TCR beta VDJ and CDR3 profiling was performed. Each CDR3 protein is one row after TCRdb ran MiXCR on the reads. The table includes hundreds of thousands of distinct CDR3 sequences, 65% to 80% detected once. Sequencing was performed on sorted CD4+, CD8+, or CD8+CD57+ T cells (not recorded which) from PBMCs. Every receptor here comes from a human donor in good health, serving as a control.

The chain joins TRBV12-3 or TRBV12-4 to TRBJ2-1; maybe TRBD1 (5 bases). Trimming removed 7 bases at V and 8 bases at J, with 24 bases between. The CDR3 sequence is 16 residues long. For the CDR3, the DNA is TGTGCCAGCACCGAAAACCAGGGCGGTAACGCCTATGAGCAGTTCTTC. Translating it yields CASTENQGGNAYEQFF.

A single count supports this clonotype. This chain uses TRBV5-5 with TRBJ2-1; 8 positions match TRBD1. J lost 6 bases, V lost 4 bases, and 9 bases had no gene match. The CDR3 runs 15 residues. The germline V gene has CDR1 SGHKS and CDR2 YYEKEE (reference sequence). CDR3 amino acids: CASSLFRTGSNEQFF. The CDR3 nucleotides are TGTGCCAGCAGCCTGTTCAGGACAGGGAGCAATGAGCAGTTCTTC.

This clonotype showed up many times. A much bigger clone sits one base away, suggesting this may be a read error. J is TRBJ2-3 and V is TRBV19; 7 nucleotides line up with TRBD1. CDR1 LNHDA and CDR2 SQIVND come from the germline V gene (reference sequence). This CDR3 comprises 12 residues. CDR3 nucleotide sequence: TGTGCCAGTAGTACCCGGACAGGTACGCAGTATTTT. It codes for CASSTRTGTQYF.

This clonotype was counted between two and nine times. The chain joins TRBV10-3 to TRBJ1-1, with D unclear. This CDR3 spans 15 amino acids. The V gene lost 4 bases and the J gene lost 3 bases, with 15 bases spanning the gap. Germline CDR1 reads ENHRY; CDR2 reads SYGVKD. The CDR3 reads CAISGKAHEDTEAFF. The CDR3 DNA is TGTGCCATCAGTGGTAAGGCCCACGAGGACACTGAAGCTTTCTTT.

The CDR3 region has the DNA TGTGCCACCAGCACCCCGCTGGGGCAGGGGGCGTTGTCTTCGTATGAGGCCCAGTACTTC. This encodes CATSTPLGQGALSSYEAQYF. The genes are TRBV24-1 and TRBJ2-5; the match to TRBD1 covers 8 bases. Germline V gene data show CDR1 as KGHDR and CDR2 as SFDVKD. The CDR3 is 20 amino acids. V dropped 7 bases and J dropped 9; count of bases not matched to a gene: 30.

The chain recombines TRBV15 with TRBJ2-3, with TRBD1 matching 8 bases. Trimming removed 0 bases from V and 4 bases from J; junction bases left unmatched: 6. The germline CDR1 and CDR2 sequences are LNHNV and YYDKDF (reference sequence). This CDR3 is built from 16 residues. The CDR3, as DNA: TGTGCCACCAGCAGAGATCGAACAGGGGGAGCAGATACGCAGTATTTT. This encodes CATSRDRTGGADTQYF.

On this clonotype: A read error may be the cause here, since a much bigger clone is one base away. This chain connects TRBV7-3 to TRBJ2-2, with D possibly matching TRBD2 (5 bases). Germline CDR1 is SGHTA and CDR2 is FQGTGA. This CDR3 has 17 amino acids. CDR3 sequence reads: CASSLLAGRRYTGELLF. As DNA, the CDR3 is TGTGCCAGCAGCTTATTAGCAGGCCGGAGGTACACCGGGGAGCTGCTTTTT.

Notes on this clonotype: This may arise from a read error, as a much more abundant clone is one base away. The chain joins TRBV7-2 to TRBJ2-2; maybe TRBD1 (5 bases). This CDR3 comprises 15 residues. CDR1 is SGHTA, CDR2 FQGNSA, per germline. V gave up 3 bases and J gave up 4 bases, with 12 bases separating them. For the CDR3, the DNA is TGTGCCAGCAGCTTGCCAGGGTTTAGCACCGGGGAGCTGTTTTTT. This gives the protein CASSLPGFSTGELFF.

Details on this clonotype: Because the CDR3's place on the DNA is in doubt, the DNA is left out and the CDR3 is given as listed by TCRdb. V is TRBV7-9 and J is TRBJ1-1. The CDR3 spans 15 amino acids, including both terminal residues. Germline values: CDR1 SEHNR, CDR2 FQNEAQ (reference sequence). The CDR3 protein is CASSLMGTLKLSLFF.

This clonotype showed up many times. This chain links TRBV7-3 with TRBJ2-2; the D is unclear. V gave up 4 bases and J gave up 0 bases, with 6 bases separating them. The length of the CDR3 is 14 residues. CDR1 and CDR2 from the germline V gene are SGHTA and FQGTGA. CDR3 sequence: CASSSRANTGELFF. The CDR3 nucleotides are TGTGCCAGCAGCTCCCGGGCGAACACCGGGGAGCTGTTTTTT. The full variable domain, its missing parts supplied by reference TRBV7-3 and TRBJ2-2, is GAGVSQTPSNKVTEKGKYVELRCDPISGHTALYWYRQSLGQGPEFLIYFQGTGAADDSGLPNDRFFAVRPEGSVSTLKIQRTERGDSAVYLCASSSRANTGELFFGEGSRLTVL.

The V and J genes are TRBV29-1 and TRBJ1-2, with TRBD1 matching 7 bases. Germline assignment: CDR1 SQVTM and CDR2 ANQGSEA. The trim removed 7 bases at V and 4 bases at J, leaving 9 bases unmatched. The CDR3 loop spans 13 amino acids. This CDR3 reads CSASKDRVYGYTF. As DNA, the CDR3 is TGCAGCGCCTCCAAAGACAGGGTCTATGGCTACACCTTC.

This clonotype occurred once. The limits of the CDR3 on the DNA are not certain, so only TCRdb's listed CDR3 is given. The chain combines TRBV15 with TRBJ2-7; no DNA check was done on the table's D call, TRBD1. A total of 15 residues make up the CDR3, ends included. CDR1 is LNHNV and CDR2 is YYDKDF in the germline V gene (reference sequence). This CDR3 reads CATSRLGTQYFGPYF.

This chain connects TRBV7-9 to TRBJ2-2; D ambiguous. The CDR3 runs to 14 residues. V lost 4 bases and J lost 1, with 7 bases in between. Germline V gene data show CDR1 as SEHNR and CDR2 as FQNEAQ (reference sequence). CDR3 nucleotides: TGTGCCAGCAGCTGGAAAGGGAACACCGGGGAGCTGTTTTTT. This encodes CASSWKGNTGELFF.

The CDR3 region has the DNA TGTGCCACCAGCAGAGAGCAGGGGGCGCGGGACCAGCCCCAGCATTTT. This translates into CATSREQGARDQPQHF. The J gene is TRBJ1-5, the V gene TRBV15, with TRBD1 matching over 8 bases. J lost 7 bases, V lost 0 bases, and 8 bases had no gene match. The CDR3 is 16 residues long. Per germline, CDR1 LNHNV and CDR2 YYDKDF (reference sequence).

The J gene is TRBJ2-7, the V gene TRBV7-2, with no clear D. CDR1 is SGHTA, CDR2 FQGNSA, per germline. With 5 bases removed from V and 8 bases from J, the gap between germline ends came to 25 bases. The CDR3 totals 16 residues. The CDR3 region is CASSPTLDNSPHQQYF. CDR3 nucleotides: TGTGCCAGCAGCCCCACCTTGGATAATTCACCCCACCAGCAGTACTTC.

The V call is TRBV20-1, the J call TRBJ2-7; D might be TRBD1 (6 bases). Trimming left V 0 bases short and J 3 bases short, with 12 bases between. The germline V gene encodes CDR1 DFQATT and CDR2 SNEGSKA (reference sequence). CDR3 length: 14 amino acids. The CDR3 coding sequence is TGCAGTGCTAGAGACCCGGACAGACACTACGAGCAGTACGTC. Its protein is CSARDPDRHYEQYV.

This clonotype occurred a few times. V and J are TRBV10-1 and TRBJ2-3; TRBD2 matches at 8 bases. The CDR3 is 14 amino acids. Germline V gene sequence: CDR1 WNHNN, CDR2 SYGVQD (reference sequence). Trimming cost V 5 bases and J 6 bases; bases outside gene matches: 7. In DNA form, the CDR3 reads TGCGCCAGCAGTTTGGGACTAGTTGCCGATACGCAGTATTTT. It translates to CASSLGLVADTQYF.

A few counts support this clonotype. This chain connects TRBV10-3 to TRBJ2-1, with D unclear. Germline CDR1 reads ENHRY; CDR2 reads SYGVKD. The CDR3 contains 13 residues. V was pared by 5 bases and J by 7 bases, with 12 bases between. CDR3 region: CAISPPLGNEQFF. In DNA form, the CDR3 reads TGTGCCATCAGTCCCCCCTTGGGGAATGAGCAGTTCTTC.

This clonotype has a count of ten or more. V is TRBV20-1 and J is TRBJ1-6; D is possibly TRBD1 (6 bases). The CDR3 is 14 residues long. V shed 6 bases and J shed 6 bases, with 15 bases lying between them. Germline V CDR1 and CDR2: DFQATT, SNEGSKA (reference sequence). The CDR3 DNA is TGCAGTGCCAGCGCCGGACAGTCTAATTCACCCCTCCACTTT. This encodes CSASAGQSNSPLHF.